This record looks at one T cell receptor beta chain sequence and its context. Its matching antigen is unknown. These data originate in a study of STAT3 mutations in large granular lymphocyte leukemia. Findings of the study overall: Variable sampling intervals and differing treatment regimens complicated linking therapy response to TCR clonal burden changes. In T-cell large granular lymphocyte leukemia, about half of patients showed multiple immunodominant subclonotypes. In about 30% of the 18 patients, new TCR clonotypes emerged after therapy.

Each sample's TCRbeta library yielded on average approximately 41,000 productive templates. Clones were sequenced by immunoSEQ multiplex PCR, and TCRdb holds only the in-frame ones, with some missing. Of a few thousand clones listed, roughly 45% are singletons. CDR1 is KGHSH and CDR2 is LQKENI in the germline V gene. With V trimmed by 5 bases and J by 3 bases, 3 bases remained unmatched. The CDR3 contains 13 residues. Sequenced material: peripheral blood mononuclear cells. This sequence originates from a man between 50 and 59 years old with T-cell large granular lymphocyte leukemia. Some clones in this sample may be carry-over from other donors' samples. This chain uses TRBV18 with TRBJ1-1; TRBD1 matches 7 bases. The CDR3 coding sequence is TGTGCCAGCTCAGATACAGGGGACACTGAAGCTTTCTTT. Its protein is CASSDTGDTEAFF.